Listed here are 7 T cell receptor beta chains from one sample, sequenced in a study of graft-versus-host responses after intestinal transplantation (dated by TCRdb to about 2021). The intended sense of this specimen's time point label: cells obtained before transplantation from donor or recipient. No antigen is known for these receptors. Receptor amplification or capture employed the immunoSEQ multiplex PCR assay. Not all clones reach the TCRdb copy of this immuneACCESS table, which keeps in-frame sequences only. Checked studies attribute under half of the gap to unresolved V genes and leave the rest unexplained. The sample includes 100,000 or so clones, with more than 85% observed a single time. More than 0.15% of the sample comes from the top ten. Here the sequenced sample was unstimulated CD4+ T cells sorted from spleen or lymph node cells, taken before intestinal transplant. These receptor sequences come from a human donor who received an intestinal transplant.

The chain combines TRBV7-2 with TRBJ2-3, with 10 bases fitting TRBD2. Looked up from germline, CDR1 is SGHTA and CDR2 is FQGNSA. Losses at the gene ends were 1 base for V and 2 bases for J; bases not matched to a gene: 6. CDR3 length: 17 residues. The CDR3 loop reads CASSLVGTSAITDTQYF. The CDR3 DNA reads TGTGCCAGCAGCTTAGTCGGGACTAGCGCCATCACAGATACGCAGTATTTT.

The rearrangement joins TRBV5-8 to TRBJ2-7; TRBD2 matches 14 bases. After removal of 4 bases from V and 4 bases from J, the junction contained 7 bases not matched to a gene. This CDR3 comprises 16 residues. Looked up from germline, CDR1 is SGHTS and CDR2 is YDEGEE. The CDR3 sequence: CASSVGLAGGRYEQYF. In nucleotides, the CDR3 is TGTGCCAGCAGCGTTGGACTAGCGGGAGGAAGATACGAGCAGTACTTC. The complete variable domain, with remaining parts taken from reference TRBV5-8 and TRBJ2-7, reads EAGVTQSPTHLIKTRGQQATLRCSPISGHTSVYWYQQALGLGLQFLLWYDEGEERNRGNFPPRFSGRQFPNYSSELNVNALELEDSALYLCASSVGLAGGRYEQYFGPGTRLTVT.

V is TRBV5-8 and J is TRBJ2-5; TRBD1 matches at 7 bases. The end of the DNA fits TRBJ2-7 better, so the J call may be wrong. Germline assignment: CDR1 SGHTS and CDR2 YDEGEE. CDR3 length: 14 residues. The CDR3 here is CASSYYGTAYEQYF. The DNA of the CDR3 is TGTGCCAGCAGCTATTACGGGACAGCCTACGAGCAGTACTTC.

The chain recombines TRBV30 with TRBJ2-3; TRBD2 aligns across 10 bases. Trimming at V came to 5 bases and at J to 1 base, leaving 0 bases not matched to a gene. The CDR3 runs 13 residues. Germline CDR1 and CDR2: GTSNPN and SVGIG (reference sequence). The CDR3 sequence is CAWGLAGTDTQYF. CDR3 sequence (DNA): TGTGCCTGGGGACTAGCGGGCACAGATACGCAGTATTTT. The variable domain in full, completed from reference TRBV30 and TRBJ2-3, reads SQTIHQWPATLVQPVGSPLSLECTVEGTSNPNLYWYRQAAGRGLQLLFYSVGIGQISSEVPQNLSASRPQDRQFILSSKKLLLSDSGFYLCAWGLAGTDTQYFGPGTRLTVL.

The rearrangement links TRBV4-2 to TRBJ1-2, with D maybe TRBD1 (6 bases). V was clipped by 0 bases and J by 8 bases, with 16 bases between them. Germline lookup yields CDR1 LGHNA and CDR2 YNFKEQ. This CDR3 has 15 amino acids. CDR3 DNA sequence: TGTGCCAGCAGCCAAGAATCTGGACAGTTCGACGGCTACACCTTC. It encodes CASSQESGQFDGYTF.

CDR3 loop: CASSDGWGTGLFPHTDTQYF. CDR3 DNA sequence: TGTGCCAGCAGTGACGGGTGGGGGACAGGTCTTTTTCCACACACAGATACGCAGTATTTT. The genes are TRBV6-1 and TRBJ2-3, with 8 positions matching TRBD1. CDR1 and CDR2 (germline): MNHNS, SASEGT. The CDR3 runs 20 residues. V was clipped by 3 bases and J by 2 bases; unmatched bases: 19.

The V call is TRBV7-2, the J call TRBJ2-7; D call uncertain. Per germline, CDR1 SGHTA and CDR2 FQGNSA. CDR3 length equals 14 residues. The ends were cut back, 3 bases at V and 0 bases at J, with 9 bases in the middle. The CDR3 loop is CASSLETSSYEQYF. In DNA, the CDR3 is TGTGCCAGCAGCTTGGAGACCAGCTCCTACGAGCAGTACTTC.